These 15 T cell receptor beta chains share one sample of origin, sequenced in a study of prognosis after radiotherapy for stage I lung cancer. Starting from genomic DNA, TCR beta CDR3 was amplified through two-round multiplex PCR. First-round PCR amplification was performed with primers specific to each TRBV and TRBJ gene. TCRdb reprocessed the multiplex PCR reads via MiXCR and lists one record per CDR3 protein. The top ten clones hold about 20% of a sample with 9,500 to 15,000 distinct CDR3 sequences, around half of them seen once. The starting material was PBMCs, obtained before or after stereotactic body radiation therapy (not recorded which). These receptors originate from a donor over 45 with non-small cell lung cancer.

The V gene is TRBV20-1, the J gene TRBJ1-2; D remains unclear. The germline V and J ends were trimmed by 0 bases and 6 bases, with 17 bases remaining between them. Germline CDR1 and CDR2: DFQATT and SNEGSKA (reference sequence). This CDR3 is 15 amino acids long. Here the CDR3 reads CSARDSRGPDHGYTF. Here the CDR3 DNA reads TGCAGTGCTAGAGATAGTCGTGGACCCGACCATGGCTACACCTTC.

The chain combines TRBV5-1 with TRBJ1-2, with 7 bases that match TRBD1. The CDR3 covers 14 residues. Looked up from germline, CDR1 is SGHRS and CDR2 is YFSETQ. With V trimmed by 5 bases and J by 1 base, 5 bases remained unmatched. CDR3 nucleotide sequence: TGCGCCAGCAGGGGACAGAACTTTAACTATGGCTACACCTTC. Amino acids: CASRGQNFNYGYTF.

The chain joins TRBV11-2 to TRBJ2-7; TRBD1 matches 8 bases. CDR3 size: 15 residues. V was clipped by 0 bases and J by 3 bases; unmatched bases: 4. Germline values: CDR1 SGHAT, CDR2 FQNNGV. In DNA form, the CDR3 reads TGTGCCAGCAGCTTAGATTCAGGGGGCATCTACGAGCAGTACTTC. This translates into CASSLDSGGIYEQYF.

V gene TRBV20-1 combines with J gene TRBJ2-7, with a tentative D call TRBD2 (7 bases). V gave up 3 bases and J gave up 5 bases, with 20 bases separating them. The CDR3 is 15 residues long. Germline V lookup: CDR1 DFQATT, CDR2 SNEGSKA (reference sequence). CDR3 sequence (DNA): TGCAGTGCTAGTATCCCCCGGGGGGCCCTCCACGAGCAGTACTTC. It yields the protein CSASIPRGALHEQYF.

By proportion, this clonotype is medium-sized. The CDR3 coding sequence is TGTGCCAGCAGTCGGACACCCACCTACGAGCAGTACTTC. It codes for CASSRTPTYEQYF. The chain uses TRBV6-1 and TRBJ2-7; possibly TRBD1 for D (5 bases). V was clipped by 5 bases and J by 2 bases, with 10 bases between them. CDR1 is MNHNS and CDR2 is SASEGT in the germline V gene. The CDR3 has 13 amino acids.

Regarding this clonotype: A read error likely explains this, since a far larger clone differs by one base. The chain uses TRBV6-5 and TRBJ1-6; D possibly corresponds to TRBD1 (5 bases). V shed 6 bases and J shed 5 bases, with 11 bases lying between them. The length of the CDR3 is 14 residues. Looked up from germline, CDR1 is MNHEY and CDR2 is SVGAGI. For the CDR3, the DNA is TGTGCCAGCAGATCCCAAGGGGATAATTCACCCCTCCACTTT. This gives the protein CASRSQGDNSPLHF.

This clonotype is judged medium-sized. The CDR3: CASSYGFPTYEQYF. The CDR3 DNA follows: TGTGCCAGCAGTTACGGGTTCCCCACCTACGAGCAGTACTTC. The genes are TRBV6-1 and TRBJ2-7; D not resolved. Between the trimmed V and J ends, which lost 5 bases and 2 bases, there was a span of 13 bases. This CDR3 is 14 amino acids long. Germline V gene lookup returns CDR1 MNHNS and CDR2 SASEGT.

This chain joins TRBV6-2 or TRBV6-3 and TRBJ2-2, with 8 bases lining up with TRBD1. CDR1 and CDR2 (germline): MNHEY, SVGEGT. V lost 6 bases and J lost 3; bases outside the gene matches: 0. CDR3 length: 13 amino acids. The CDR3 coding sequence is TGTGCCAGCAGGACAGGGGACACCGGGGAGCTGTTTTTT. Translating it yields CASRTGDTGELFF.

Within the sample, this clonotype is medium-sized. The chain uses TRBV4-2 and TRBJ2-7; D unclear. Germline V CDR1 and CDR2: LGHNA, YNFKEQ. The CDR3 consists of 16 residues. With 1 base removed from V and 1 base from J, the gap between germline ends came to 14 bases. CDR3 in amino acids: CASSQGFGRSSYEQYF. CDR3 DNA sequence: TGTGCCAGCAGCCAAGGATTCGGACGAAGTTCCTACGAGCAGTACTTC.

This clonotype has only a few counts. The chain joins TRBV4-2 to TRBJ1-4; D not resolved. Trimming pared 0 bases from V and 8 bases from J, leaving 13 bases between. Germline CDR1 is LGHNA and CDR2 is YNFKEQ. The CDR3 runs 15 residues. The CDR3 sequence: CASSQDGSRVEKLFF. The CDR3 DNA reads TGTGCCAGCAGCCAAGATGGTTCGAGGGTAGAAAAACTGTTTTTT.

About this clonotype: This may be a read error: a much more frequent sequence differs by one nucleotide. The chain links TRBV29-1 to TRBJ1-1, with 7 nucleotides matching TRBD1. V was clipped by 7 bases and J by 7 bases; unmatched bases: 9. This CDR3 has 12 amino acids. Germline assignment: CDR1 SQVTM and CDR2 ANQGSEA. CDR3 sequence reads: CSATTGSNEAFF. Written as DNA, the CDR3 is TGCAGCGCCACGACAGGGTCCAATGAAGCTTTCTTT.

The chain couples TRBV11-1 to TRBJ1-1; 8 nucleotides match TRBD1. CDR1 is SGHAT, CDR2 FQDESV, per germline (reference sequence). This CDR3 contains 18 residues. The J segment lost 4 bases and the V segment lost 1 base, leaving 14 bases of the junction unmatched. This CDR3 is CASSLVRGRGRKGTEAFF. The DNA for the CDR3 is TGTGCCAGCAGCTTAGTTCGCGGCAGGGGGCGCAAAGGCACTGAAGCTTTCTTT.

This clonotype was found many times. The genes are TRBV4-2 and TRBJ2-1; 14 positions agree with TRBD2. The CDR3 is 18 residues long. J lost 8 bases, V lost 3 bases, and 12 bases had no gene match. CDR1 is LGHNA, CDR2 YNFKEQ, per germline. The CDR3 sequence: CASSQGGGTSGSIHEQFF. In DNA, the CDR3 is TGTGCCAGCAGCCAGGGGGGGGGGACTAGCGGGAGTATCCATGAGCAGTTCTTC.

The V and J genes are TRBV11-3 and TRBJ2-7; D is undetermined. The CDR3 consists of 13 residues. V was cut by 3 bases and J by 2 bases, with 8 bases left in between. The germline CDR1 and CDR2 sequences are SGHNT and YENEEA. The CDR3 coding sequence is TGTGCCAGCAGCTTCCGGGCAGCCTACGAGCAGTACTTC. Translated, it gives CASSFRAAYEQYF. The whole variable domain, remainder taken from reference TRBV11-3 and TRBJ2-7, is EAGVVQSPRYKIIEKKQPVAFWCNPISGHNTLYWYLQNLGQGPELLIRYENEEAVDDSQLPKDRFSAERLKGVDSTLKIQPAELGDSAVYLCASSFRAAYEQYFGPGTRLTVT.

Many counts were recorded for this clonotype. The V gene is TRBV14, the J gene TRBJ1-2; D remains unclear. The CDR3 covers 13 residues. Between the trimmed V and J ends, which lost 1 base and 5 bases, there was a span of 8 bases. Germline V lookup: CDR1 SGHDN, CDR2 FVKESK. DNA of the CDR3: TGTGCCAGCAGCCAAGGACTGGGATATGGCTACACCTTC. Protein product: CASSQGLGYGYTF.